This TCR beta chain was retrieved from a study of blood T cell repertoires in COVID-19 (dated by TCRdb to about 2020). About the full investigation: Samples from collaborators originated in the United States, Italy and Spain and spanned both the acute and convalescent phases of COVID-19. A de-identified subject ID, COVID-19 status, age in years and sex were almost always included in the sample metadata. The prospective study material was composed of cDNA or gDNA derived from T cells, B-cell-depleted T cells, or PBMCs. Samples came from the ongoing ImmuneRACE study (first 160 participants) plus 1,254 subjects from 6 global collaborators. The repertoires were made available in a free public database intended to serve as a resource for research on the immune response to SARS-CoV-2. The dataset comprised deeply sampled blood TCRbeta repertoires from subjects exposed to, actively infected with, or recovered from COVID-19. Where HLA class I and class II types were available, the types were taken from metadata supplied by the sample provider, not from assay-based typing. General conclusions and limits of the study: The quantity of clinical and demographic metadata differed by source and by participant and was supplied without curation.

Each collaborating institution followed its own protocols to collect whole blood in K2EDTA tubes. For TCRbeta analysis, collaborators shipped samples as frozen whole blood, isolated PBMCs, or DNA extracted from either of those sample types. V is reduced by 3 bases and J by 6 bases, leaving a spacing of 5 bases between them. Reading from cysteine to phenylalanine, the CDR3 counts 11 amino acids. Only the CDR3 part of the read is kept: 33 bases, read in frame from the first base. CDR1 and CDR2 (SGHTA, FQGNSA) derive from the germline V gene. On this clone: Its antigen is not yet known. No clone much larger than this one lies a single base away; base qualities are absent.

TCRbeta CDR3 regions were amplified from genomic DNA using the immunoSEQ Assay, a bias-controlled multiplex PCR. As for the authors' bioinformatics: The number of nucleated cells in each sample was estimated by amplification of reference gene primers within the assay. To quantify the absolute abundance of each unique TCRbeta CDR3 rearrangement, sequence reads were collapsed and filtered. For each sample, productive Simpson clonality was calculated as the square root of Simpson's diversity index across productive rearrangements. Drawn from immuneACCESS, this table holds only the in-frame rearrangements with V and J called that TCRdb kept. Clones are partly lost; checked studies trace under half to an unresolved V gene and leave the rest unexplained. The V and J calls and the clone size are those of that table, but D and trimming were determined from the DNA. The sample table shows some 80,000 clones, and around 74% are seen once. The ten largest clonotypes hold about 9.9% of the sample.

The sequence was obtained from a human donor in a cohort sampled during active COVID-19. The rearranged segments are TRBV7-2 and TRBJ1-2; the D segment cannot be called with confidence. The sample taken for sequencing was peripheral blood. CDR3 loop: CASSFYDGYTF. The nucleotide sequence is TGTGCCAGCAGCTTTTATGATGGCTACACCTTC.